This is a list of T cell receptor beta chains from one sample in a study of CD8 T cells in ankylosing spondylitis. TCRdb ran MiXCR on the 5' RACE reads and lists one entry per CDR3 protein. The data contain fewer than 550,000 distinct CDR3 sequences, 5.3% of them singletons. What was sequenced was blood, either unsorted or a sorted T cell fraction (not recorded which). The receptors here all came from a male donor with ankylosing spondylitis. The CDR3 runs from the conserved cysteine through the conserved F or W.

v_gene	j_gene	CDR3aa
TRBV7-9	TRBJ2-3	CASSPQRDTQYF
TRBV10-3	TRBJ2-7	CAIMTGTASSSQSLEQYF
TRBV24-1	TRBJ2-2	CATSDLPTSNTGELFF
TRBV9	TRBJ2-1	CASSSLAGPNNEQFF
TRBV11-2	TRBJ2-3	CASSLLSVAGRGPTDTQYF
TRBV9	TRBJ1-6	CASSRAGSAYNSPLHF
TRBV29-1	TRBJ2-5	CSVEGTSGRSEHF
TRBV12-3/TRBV12-4	TRBJ2-1	CASSRAGTVYNEQFF
TRBV20-1	TRBJ2-7	CSVLARSTYEQYF
TRBV10-3	TRBJ1-1	CAIRGTDEAFF
TRBV4-3	TRBJ1-1	CASSLDGSMNTEAFF
TRBV11-2	TRBJ2-1	CASSPQGHEQFF
TRBV27	TRBJ2-7	CASSLFTGAYEQYF
TRBV6-5	TRBJ2-3	CASSYRPRAGDTQYF
TRBV6-2/TRBV6-3	TRBJ2-1	CASSRQNNEQFF
TRBV7-8	TRBJ1-2	CASSLVDLRGYTF
TRBV10-3	TRBJ2-2	CAISHRGLGTGELFF
TRBV5-1	TRBJ1-2	CASSLAAGVHGYTF
TRBV5-1	TRBJ1-1	CASSLGDGGAFF
TRBV7-9	TRBJ2-5	CASSLIRGMGKETQYF
TRBV27	TRBJ2-2	CASRRGDTGELFF
TRBV28	TRBJ1-5	CASRPWKGGGNQPQHF
TRBV29-1	TRBJ1-6	CSVQGIPLHF
TRBV4-1	TRBJ2-1	CASSQFPGLAGGEQFF
TRBV20-1	TRBJ1-5	CSATRELNQPQHF
TRBV30	TRBJ1-6	CAWSQGAYNSPLHF
TRBV28	TRBJ2-7	CASSPDMTGIKVREQYF
TRBV12-3/TRBV12-4	TRBJ1-6	CASSPGLYSYNSPLHF
TRBV5-1	TRBJ1-1	CASSLASTNTEAFF
TRBV7-2	TRBJ1-5	CASSRNTGGDQPQHF
TRBV7-9	TRBJ1-1	CASSLDRGHTEAFF
TRBV18	TRBJ1-1	CASSTGPSSTEAFF
TRBV5-4	TRBJ2-3	CASSMTSGDGDTQYF
TRBV27	TRBJ2-5	CASTPDGSPGTQYF
TRBV5-1	TRBJ1-6	CASSELGRDSPLHF
TRBV6-2/TRBV6-3	TRBJ2-7	CASSYQGANSYEQYF
TRBV18	TRBJ2-1	CASSPSAYNEQFF
TRBV7-8	TRBJ2-3	CASSLEGLAVLDTQYF
TRBV29-1	TRBJ1-1	CSVTRTEAFF
TRBV15	TRBJ2-6	CATSRVGPGANVLTF
TRBV20-1	TRBJ2-3	CSARVGDTQYF
TRBV4-3	TRBJ1-1	CASSQEKDTEAFF
TRBV20-1	TRBJ1-3	CSASQGAGGNTIYF
TRBV7-9	TRBJ2-3	CASSLVLVPDTQYF
TRBV5-1	TRBJ2-3	CASSLDLIPRASTDTQYF
TRBV2	TRBJ2-7	CASERDGTYEQYF
TRBV10-3	TRBJ1-1	CAISEWGRMNTEAFF
TRBV7-2	TRBJ2-5	CASSLRRRETQYF
TRBV20-1	TRBJ2-2	CSARDLVTGYTGELFF
TRBV4-3	TRBJ2-7	CASSQVGSGRYEQYF
TRBV7-2	TRBJ2-1	CASSAGTGPPYNEQFF
TRBV11-2	TRBJ2-7	CASATLLAGVGEQYF
TRBV29-1	TRBJ2-5	CSVDGLGTETQYF
TRBV28	TRBJ1-1	CASSFTGDDTEAFF